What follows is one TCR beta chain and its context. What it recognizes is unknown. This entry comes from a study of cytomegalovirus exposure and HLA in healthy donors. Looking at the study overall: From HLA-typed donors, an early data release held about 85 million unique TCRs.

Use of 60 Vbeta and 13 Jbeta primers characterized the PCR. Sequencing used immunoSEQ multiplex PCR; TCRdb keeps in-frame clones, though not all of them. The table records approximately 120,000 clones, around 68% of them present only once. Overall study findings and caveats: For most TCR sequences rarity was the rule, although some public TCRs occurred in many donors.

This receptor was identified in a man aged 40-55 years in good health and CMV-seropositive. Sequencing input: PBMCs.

CDR3 sequence: CASRPRDLGGLEQYF. In DNA, the CDR3 is TGTGCCAGCAGACCCCGGGATCTGGGTGGGTTGGAGCAGTACTTC. The J gene is TRBJ2-7, the V gene TRBV28; the D gene is possibly TRBD2 (5 bases). Trimming took off 6 bases at V and 7 bases at J, with 22 bases between the two ends. This CDR3 comprises 15 residues. Germline V lookup: CDR1 MDHEN, CDR2 SYDVKM.